A selection of T cell receptor beta chains follows, all from one sample in a study of T-cell reconstitution after alpha-beta-depleted transplantation in children. Each CDR3 protein is one row after TCRdb ran MiXCR on the PCR reads. The table records around 960,000 distinct CDR3 sequences, roughly 31% of them present only once. This sample comprised PBMCs, mostly from graft donor cells, obtained 360 days after TCRalphabeta/CD19-depleted stem cell transplant. These receptors came from a boy less than two years old who had a stem cell transplant for SCID, so the T cells may come from the graft donor. Each CDR3 is given with its conserved first and last residue. D genes are given only for firm matches. Size tells how often a clone was seen (once, few, many) or the class of an expanded clone, and some rows leave it out.

size: few; J: TRBJ2-3; D: -; V: TRBV20-1; CDR3: CSGRQSGQDTQYF; DNA: TGCAGTGGTAGACAGAGCGGACAGGATACGCAGTATTTT
size: -; J: TRBJ1-5; D: -; V: TRBV12-3/TRBV12-4; CDR3: CASSFPTGPQHF; DNA: TGTGCCAGCAGTTTCCCGACGGGTCCCCAGCATTTT
size: -; J: TRBJ2-5; D: -; V: TRBV7-2; CDR3: CASSLAPAPEETQYF; DNA: TGTGCCAGCAGCTTAGCCCCCGCACCCGAAGAGACCCAGTACTTC
size: -; J: TRBJ2-7; D: TRBD2; V: TRBV20-1; CDR3: CSASQYSGGAYEQYF; DNA: TGCAGTGCTAGTCAATATTCGGGGGGTGCTTACGAGCAGTACTTC
size: -; J: TRBJ1-3; D: -; V: TRBV3-1; CDR3: CASSQVGRSGNTIYF; DNA: TGTGCCAGCAGCCAAGTAGGGCGCTCTGGAAACACCATATATTTT
size: -; J: TRBJ2-7; D: TRBD2; V: TRBV6-1; CDR3: CASRKLAGGPYEQYF; DNA: TGTGCCAGCAGGAAACTAGCGGGGGGTCCTTACGAGCAGTACTTC
size: few; J: TRBJ1-1; D: TRBD1; V: TRBV11-1; CDR3: CASSLSSVGQGAPDTEAFF; DNA: TGTGCCAGCAGCTTATCGTCGGTAGGACAGGGGGCGCCGGACACTGAAGCTTTCTTT
size: -; J: TRBJ1-2; D: -; V: TRBV7-6; CDR3: CASSLWASTSSNYGYTF; DNA: TGTGCCAGCAGCTTATGGGCCAGTACCTCCTCTAACTATGGCTACACCTTC
size: few; J: TRBJ2-3; D: -; V: TRBV5-1; CDR3: CASSSRVSSGTDTQYF; DNA: TGCGCCAGCAGCTCCCGGGTTAGCTCGGGCACAGATACGCAGTATTTT
size: -; J: TRBJ2-5; D: TRBD2; V: TRBV6-1; CDR3: CASSPGLAIKETQYF; DNA: TGTGCCAGCAGTCCCGGACTAGCAATTAAAGAGACCCAGTACTTC
size: once; J: TRBJ2-5; D: -; V: TRBV2; CDR3: CASSVQGLRGKETQYF; DNA: TGTGCCAGCAGCGTACAGGGTTTACGGGGAAAAGAGACCCAGTACTTC
size: -; J: TRBJ2-3; D: -; V: TRBV9; CDR3: CASSVVPGGLGSSTDTQYF; DNA: TGTGCCAGCAGCGTAGTTCCCGGGGGATTAGGGTCTAGCACAGATACGCAGTATTTT
size: many; J: TRBJ2-1; D: -; V: TRBV20-1; CDR3: CSATIRTNEQFF; DNA: TGCAGTGCTACTATACGGACCAATGAGCAGTTCTTC
size: -; J: TRBJ2-1; D: -; V: TRBV4-3; CDR3: CASSQNYQIAETNEQFF; DNA: TGCGCCAGCAGCCAAAACTACCAGATTGCCGAGACCAATGAGCAGTTCTTC
size: few; J: TRBJ2-3; D: TRBD1; V: TRBV29-1; CDR3: CSVKGGQGAGDTQYF; DNA: TGCAGCGTAAAGGGAGGACAGGGGGCTGGAGATACGCAGTATTTT
size: few; J: TRBJ2-3; D: -; V: TRBV29-1; CDR3: CSDRGRSTDTQYF; DNA: TGCAGCGACCGGGGCAGGAGCACAGATACGCAGTATTTT
size: -; J: TRBJ2-7; D: -; V: TRBV2; CDR3: CASSELTRGPHF; DNA: TGTGCCAGCAGTGAATTGACCCGAGGGCCGCACTTC
size: -; J: TRBJ2-3; D: -; V: TRBV3-1; CDR3: CASSQVRVSTDTQYF; DNA: TGTGCCAGCAGCCAAGTTAGGGTCAGCACAGATACGCAGTATTTT
size: -; J: TRBJ1-1; D: TRBD1; V: TRBV2; CDR3: CARETDRGAREAFF; DNA: TGTGCCAGGGAAACCGACAGGGGAGCAAGGGAAGCTTTCTTT
size: -; J: TRBJ1-5; D: -; V: TRBV20-1; CDR3: CSAAVGASQPQHF; DNA: TGCAGTGCTGCGGTGGGGGCCTCTCAGCCCCAGCATTTT
size: -; J: TRBJ2-1; D: -; V: TRBV20-1; CDR3: CSAPLGAEQFF; DNA: TGCAGTGCTCCCCTCGGCGCCGAACAGTTCTTC
size: few; J: TRBJ2-3; D: TRBD2; V: TRBV5-6; CDR3: CASSPGLAVDTDTQYF; DNA: TGTGCCAGCAGCCCCGGACTAGCGGTGGACACAGATACGCAGTATTTT
size: -; J: TRBJ2-7; D: -; V: TRBV5-1; CDR3: CASSFTPAGPEQYF; DNA: TGCGCCAGCAGCTTTACGCCCGCAGGGCCCGAGCAGTACTTC
size: -; J: TRBJ2-1; D: TRBD2; V: TRBV2; CDR3: CASSGDYGSVSYNEQFF; DNA: TGTGCCAGCAGTGGGGACTATGGATCCGTATCCTACAATGAGCAGTTCTTC
size: few; J: TRBJ2-5; D: -; V: TRBV10-1; CDR3: CASSPSGIPRETQYF; DNA: TGCGCCAGCTCACCTTCAGGGATTCCGCGGGAGACCCAGTACTTC
size: -; J: TRBJ2-1; D: TRBD2; V: TRBV20-1; CDR3: CSARDPAGLAGGLWEQFF; DNA: TGCAGTGCTAGAGATCCGGCGGGGCTAGCGGGGGGTTTGTGGGAGCAGTTCTTC
size: few; J: TRBJ2-3; D: -; V: TRBV4-2; CDR3: CASSQDAQNTDTQYF; DNA: TGTGCCAGCAGCCAAGACGCGCAGAACACAGATACGCAGTATTTT
size: -; J: TRBJ2-7; D: TRBD1; V: TRBV4-2; CDR3: CASSRLGTGDYEQYF; DNA: TGTGCCAGCAGCCGACTCGGGACAGGGGACTACGAGCAGTACTTC
size: -; J: TRBJ2-5; D: TRBD1; V: TRBV6-5; CDR3: CASSYSTQGGWTQYF; DNA: TGTGCCAGCAGTTACTCGACACAGGGGGGTTGGACCCAGTACTTC
size: -; J: TRBJ2-6; D: -; V: TRBV20-1; CDR3: CSALTSGANVLTF; DNA: TGCAGTGCATTAACGTCTGGGGCCAACGTCCTGACTTTC
size: few; J: TRBJ2-1; D: TRBD1; V: TRBV12-3/TRBV12-4; CDR3: CASSPSGGHGRDRSYNEQFF; DNA: TGTGCCAGCAGTCCCTCAGGAGGACACGGACGGGACAGGAGCTACAATGAGCAGTTCTTC
size: few; J: TRBJ1-1; D: -; V: TRBV7-3; CDR3: CASSLTQIGRTEAFF; DNA: TGTGCCAGCAGCTTAACCCAAATCGGTAGGACTGAAGCTTTCTTT
size: few; J: TRBJ1-5; D: -; V: TRBV28; CDR3: CASSAHYREIAQPQHF; DNA: TGTGCCAGCAGCGCCCACTACAGGGAAATAGCTCAGCCCCAGCATTTT
size: -; J: TRBJ1-5; D: -; V: TRBV12-3/TRBV12-4; CDR3: CASSPGGGGYQPQHF; DNA: TGTGCCAGCAGTCCTGGTGGGGGTGGCTATCAGCCCCAGCATTTT
size: -; J: TRBJ2-7; D: -; V: TRBV3-1; CDR3: CASSQVFYEQYF; DNA: TGTGCCAGCAGCCAAGTTTTCTACGAGCAGTACTTC
size: -; J: TRBJ2-2; D: TRBD1; V: TRBV3-1; CDR3: CASSQGDRVKRELFF; DNA: TGTGCCAGCAGCCAAGGGGACAGGGTAAAGCGGGAGCTGTTTTTT
size: few; J: TRBJ2-2; D: -; V: TRBV12-3/TRBV12-4; CDR3: CASGVGGSGTGELFF; DNA: TGTGCCAGCGGAGTAGGGGGGTCTGGCACCGGGGAGCTGTTTTTT
size: few; J: TRBJ2-7; D: -; V: TRBV18; CDR3: CASSPPAREDLEQYF; DNA: TGTGCCAGCTCACCACCGGCCAGGGAGGACCTCGAGCAGTACTTC
size: few; J: TRBJ2-5; D: TRBD2; V: TRBV29-1; CDR3: CSVGSSGGAVETQYF; DNA: TGCAGCGTTGGCTCTAGCGGGGGGGCGGTGGAGACCCAGTACTTC
size: few; J: TRBJ2-2; D: -; V: TRBV7-2; CDR3: CASSEAGGNLNTGELFF; DNA: TGTGCCAGCAGTGAGGCCGGGGGCAACCTAAACACCGGGGAGCTGTTTTTT
size: -; J: TRBJ2-5; D: -; V: TRBV4-2; CDR3: CASSQADWRETQYF; DNA: TGTGCCAGCAGCCAAGCTGATTGGCGAGAGACCCAGTACTTC
size: few; J: TRBJ1-1; D: -; V: TRBV7-9; CDR3: CASSLGGASNTEAFF; DNA: TGTGCCAGCAGCTTAGGTGGAGCTTCGAACACTGAAGCTTTCTTT
size: few; J: TRBJ2-4; D: TRBD2; V: TRBV20-1; CDR3: CSARRTSGVKNIQYF; DNA: TGCAGTGCTAGGAGGACTAGCGGGGTCAAAAACATTCAGTACTTC
size: -; J: TRBJ2-6; D: -; V: TRBV4-1; CDR3: CASSQGFVSGANVLTF; DNA: TGCGCCAGCAGCCAAGGGTTTGTCTCTGGGGCCAACGTCCTGACTTTC
size: once; J: TRBJ1-2; D: -; V: TRBV18; CDR3: CASSSLPSNYGYTF; DNA: TGTGCCAGCTCCTCTCTTCCATCTAACTATGGCTACACCTTC
size: -; J: TRBJ1-5; D: -; V: TRBV20-1; CDR3: CSAGRFPQHF; DNA: TGCAGTGCTGGACGGTTCCCCCAGCATTTT
size: -; J: TRBJ2-2; D: TRBD2; V: TRBV4-1; CDR3: CASSHAGRAGGRDTGELFF; DNA: TGCGCCAGCAGCCACGCCGGGAGAGCGGGGGGGCGTGACACCGGGGAGCTGTTTTTT
size: few; J: TRBJ2-5; D: TRBD1; V: TRBV7-9; CDR3: CASSKTGGIRTETQYF; DNA: TGTGCCAGCAGTAAGACAGGGGGAATAAGGACAGAGACCCAGTACTTC
size: -; J: TRBJ2-1; D: TRBD1; V: TRBV4-3; CDR3: CASSQDIRDSSYNEQFF; DNA: TGCGCCAGCAGCCAAGATATCCGGGACAGCTCCTACAATGAGCAGTTCTTC
size: few; J: TRBJ2-3; D: -; V: TRBV20-1; CDR3: CSASVGARGTQYF; DNA: TGCAGTGCATCGGTAGGGGCGAGAGGTACGCAGTATTTT
size: -; J: TRBJ1-2; D: -; V: TRBV25-1; CDR3: CASSEGGQTNYGYTF; DNA: TGTGCCAGCAGTGAAGGGGGGCAGACTAACTATGGCTACACCTTC
size: -; J: TRBJ2-3; D: -; V: TRBV6-5; CDR3: CASSFGGDPSTDTQYF; DNA: TGTGCCAGCAGTTTCGGAGGGGATCCTAGCACAGATACGCAGTATTTT
size: -; J: TRBJ2-7; D: TRBD2; V: TRBV27; CDR3: CASSWRGGPLYEQYF; DNA: TGTGCCAGCAGTTGGCGGGGGGGCCCCCTCTACGAGCAGTACTTC
size: few; J: TRBJ1-1; D: -; V: TRBV20-1; CDR3: CSAFKLGGTEAFF; DNA: TGCAGTGCCTTTAAACTGGGGGGCACTGAAGCTTTCTTT
size: few; J: TRBJ1-1; D: TRBD1; V: TRBV27; CDR3: CASSYYGTGGMAFF; DNA: TGTGCCAGCAGTTACTATGGGACAGGGGGCATGGCTTTCTTT
size: few; J: TRBJ2-2; D: -; V: TRBV4-1; CDR3: CASSQDAGAGYTGELFF; DNA: TGCGCCAGCAGCCAAGACGCCGGGGCCGGCTACACCGGGGAGCTGTTTTTT
size: -; J: TRBJ1-1; D: -; V: TRBV12-3/TRBV12-4; CDR3: CASSFRFEAFF; DNA: TGTGCCAGCAGTTTCCGGTTTGAAGCTTTCTTT
size: -; J: TRBJ2-3; D: TRBD1; V: TRBV5-4; CDR3: CASSADRATDTQYF; DNA: TGTGCCAGCAGCGCGGACAGGGCCACAGATACGCAGTATTTT